This TCR beta chain was profiled in a study of T-cell reconstitution after alpha-beta-depleted transplantation in children. In germline, CDR1 is SQVTM, CDR2 ANQGSEA. There are 14 residues in the CDR3. A note on this clonotype: A much larger clone is a single base away; this may be a read error.

Unique molecular identifiers were incorporated into the prepared TCRbeta library. TCRdb independently ran MiXCR on the PCR reads; one entry per CDR3 protein. This sample yields some 340,000 distinct CDR3 sequences, of which 10% are seen a single time; roughly 2.5% belongs to the top ten. Sample: PBMCs from the stem cell graft donor, taken from the stem cell graft. This sequence joins TRBV29-1 and TRBJ2-7; D could derive from TRBD1 or TRBD2 (5 bases each). The TCR originated in a human donor who donated a stem cell graft to a child with acute lymphoblastic leukemia. This CDR3 reads CSTRGVGSSYDQYF. CDR3 DNA: TGCTCCACCCGAGGGGTAGGAAGCTCCTACGACCAGTACTTC.